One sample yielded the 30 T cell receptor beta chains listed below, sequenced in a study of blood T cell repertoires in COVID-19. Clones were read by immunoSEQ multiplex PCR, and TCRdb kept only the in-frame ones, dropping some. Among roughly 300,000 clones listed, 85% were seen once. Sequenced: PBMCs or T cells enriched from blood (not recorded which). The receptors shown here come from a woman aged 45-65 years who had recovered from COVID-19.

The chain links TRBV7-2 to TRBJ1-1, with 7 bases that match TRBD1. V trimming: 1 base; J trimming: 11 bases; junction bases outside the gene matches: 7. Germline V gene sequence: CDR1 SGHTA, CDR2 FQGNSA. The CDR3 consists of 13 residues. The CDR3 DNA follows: TGTGCCAGCAGCTTAGTGAAGGACAGGAGGGCTTTCTTT. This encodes CASSLVKDRRAFF.

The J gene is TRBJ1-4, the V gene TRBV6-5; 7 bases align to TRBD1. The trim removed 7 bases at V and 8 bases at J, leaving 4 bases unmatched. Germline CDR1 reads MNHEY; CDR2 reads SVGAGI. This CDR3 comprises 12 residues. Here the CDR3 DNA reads TGTGCCAGCACGAGGGGGCCCGAAAAACTGTTTTTT. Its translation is CASTRGPEKLFF.

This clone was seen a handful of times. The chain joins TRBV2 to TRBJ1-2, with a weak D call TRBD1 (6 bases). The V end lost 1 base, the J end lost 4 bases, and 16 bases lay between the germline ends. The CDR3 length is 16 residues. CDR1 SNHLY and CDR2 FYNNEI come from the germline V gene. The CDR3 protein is CASSEGTAPVTYGYTF. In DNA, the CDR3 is TGTGCCAGCAGTGAAGGGACAGCTCCGGTAACCTATGGCTACACCTTC.

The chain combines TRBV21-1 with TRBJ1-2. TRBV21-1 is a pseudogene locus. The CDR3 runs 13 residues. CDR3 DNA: TGTGCCAGCAGCAGAACGACTCACTATGGCTACACCTTC. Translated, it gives CASSRTTHYGYTF.

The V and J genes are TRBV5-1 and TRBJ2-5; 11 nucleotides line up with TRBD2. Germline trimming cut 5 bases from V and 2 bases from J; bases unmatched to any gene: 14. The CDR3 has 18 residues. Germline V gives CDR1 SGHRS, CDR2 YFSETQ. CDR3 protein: CASRSGPLAGGQQETQYF. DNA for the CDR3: TGCGCCAGCAGGTCAGGGCCTCTAGCGGGGGGCCAACAAGAGACCCAGTACTTC.

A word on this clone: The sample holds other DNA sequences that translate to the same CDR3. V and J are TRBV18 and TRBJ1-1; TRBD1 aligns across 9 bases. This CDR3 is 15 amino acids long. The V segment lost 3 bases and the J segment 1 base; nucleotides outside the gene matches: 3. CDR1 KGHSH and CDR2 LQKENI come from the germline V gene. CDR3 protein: CASSPRTGENTEAFF. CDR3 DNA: TGTGCCAGCTCACCCAGGACAGGGGAGAACACTGAAGCTTTCTTT.

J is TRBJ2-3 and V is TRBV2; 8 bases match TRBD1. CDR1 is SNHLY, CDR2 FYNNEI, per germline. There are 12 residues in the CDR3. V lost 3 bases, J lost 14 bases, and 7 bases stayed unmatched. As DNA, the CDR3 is TGTGCCAGCAGTGAGCGACAGGGGATGGGGTATTTT. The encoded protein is CASSERQGMGYF.

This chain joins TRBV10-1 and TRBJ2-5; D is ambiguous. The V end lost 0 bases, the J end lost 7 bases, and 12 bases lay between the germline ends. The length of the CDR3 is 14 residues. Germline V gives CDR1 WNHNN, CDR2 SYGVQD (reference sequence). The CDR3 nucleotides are TGCGCCAGCAGTGAGTCCCCCGGGTTGCGGACCCAGTACTTC. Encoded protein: CASSESPGLRTQYF.

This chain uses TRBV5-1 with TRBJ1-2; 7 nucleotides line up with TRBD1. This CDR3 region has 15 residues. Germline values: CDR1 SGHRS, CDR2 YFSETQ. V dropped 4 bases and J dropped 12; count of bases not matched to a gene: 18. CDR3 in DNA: TGCGCCAGCAGCGGACAAAGCACCCGGGACAGTGCGCACACCTTC. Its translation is CASSGQSTRDSAHTF.

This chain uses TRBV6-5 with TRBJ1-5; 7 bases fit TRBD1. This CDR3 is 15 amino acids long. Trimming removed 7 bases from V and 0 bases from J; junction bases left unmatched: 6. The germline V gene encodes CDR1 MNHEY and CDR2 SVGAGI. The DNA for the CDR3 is TGTGCCAGCACAGGGACAGACTATAGCAATCAGCCCCAGCATTTT. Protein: CASTGTDYSNQPQHF.

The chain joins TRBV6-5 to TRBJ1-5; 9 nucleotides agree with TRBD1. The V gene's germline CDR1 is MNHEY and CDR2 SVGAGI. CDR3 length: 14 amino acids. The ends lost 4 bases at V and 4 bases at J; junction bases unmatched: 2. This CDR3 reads CASSSDRGNQPQHF. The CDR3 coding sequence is TGTGCCAGCAGTTCGGACAGGGGAAATCAGCCCCAGCATTTT.

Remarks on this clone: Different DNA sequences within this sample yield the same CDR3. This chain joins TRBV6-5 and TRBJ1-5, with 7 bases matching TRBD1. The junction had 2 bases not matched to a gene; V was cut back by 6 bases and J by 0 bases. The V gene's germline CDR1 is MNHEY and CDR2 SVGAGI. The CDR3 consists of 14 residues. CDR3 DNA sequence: TGTGCCAGCAGCCGGGACAGTAGCAATCAGCCCCAGCATTTT. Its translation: CASSRDSSNQPQHF.

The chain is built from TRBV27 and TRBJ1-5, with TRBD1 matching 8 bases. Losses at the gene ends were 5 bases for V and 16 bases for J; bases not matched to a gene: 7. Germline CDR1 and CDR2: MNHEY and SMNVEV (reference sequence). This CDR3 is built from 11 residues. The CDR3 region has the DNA TGTGCCAGCAGTCGACAGGGGATTATACATTTT. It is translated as CASSRQGIIHF.

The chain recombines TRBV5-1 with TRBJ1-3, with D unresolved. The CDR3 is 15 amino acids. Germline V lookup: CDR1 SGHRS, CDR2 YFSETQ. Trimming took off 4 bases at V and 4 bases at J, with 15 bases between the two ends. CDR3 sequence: CASSDRGGAGNTIYF. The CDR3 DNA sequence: TGCGCCAGCAGCGATAGAGGTGGTGCCGGAAACACCATATATTTT.

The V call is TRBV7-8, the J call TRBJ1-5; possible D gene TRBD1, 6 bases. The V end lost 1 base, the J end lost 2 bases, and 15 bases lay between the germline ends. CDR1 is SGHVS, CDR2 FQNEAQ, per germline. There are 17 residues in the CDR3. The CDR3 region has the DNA TGTGCCAGCAGCTTAGATGGGGGCGCCTTTCGCAATCAGCCCCAGCATTTT. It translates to CASSLDGGAFRNQPQHF.

CDR3 residues: CASRIIDSAYEQYF. In DNA, the CDR3 is TGTGCCAGCCGGATAATAGACTCAGCCTACGAGCAGTACTTC. The chain employs TRBV27 and TRBJ2-7; D is unclear. Trimming removed 8 bases at V and 2 bases at J, with 16 bases between. CDR3 size: 14 residues. CDR1 is MNHEY and CDR2 is SMNVEV in the germline V gene (reference sequence).

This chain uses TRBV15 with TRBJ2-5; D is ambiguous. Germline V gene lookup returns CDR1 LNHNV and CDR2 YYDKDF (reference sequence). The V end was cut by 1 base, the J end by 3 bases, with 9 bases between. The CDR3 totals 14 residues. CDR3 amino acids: CATSRAALKETQYF. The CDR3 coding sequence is TGTGCCACCAGCAGAGCGGCACTAAAAGAGACCCAGTACTTC.

CDR3 nucleotides: TGTGCCAGCAGCTTAAGGGGGCCTGGAAACACCATATATTTT. Protein sequence: CASSLRGPGNTIYF. The gene calls are TRBV7-2 and TRBJ1-3; TRBD1 matches 7 bases. This CDR3 has 14 residues. V was pared by 2 bases and J by 2 bases, with 0 bases of the junction left unmatched. CDR1 is SGHTA and CDR2 is FQGNSA in the germline V gene. The full variable domain, its missing parts supplied by reference TRBV7-2 and TRBJ1-3, is GAGVSQSPSNKVTEKGKDVELRCDPISGHTALYWYRQSLGQGLEFLIYFQGNSAPDKSGLPSDRFSAERTGGSVSTLTIQRTQQEDSAVYLCASSLRGPGNTIYFGEGSWLTVV.

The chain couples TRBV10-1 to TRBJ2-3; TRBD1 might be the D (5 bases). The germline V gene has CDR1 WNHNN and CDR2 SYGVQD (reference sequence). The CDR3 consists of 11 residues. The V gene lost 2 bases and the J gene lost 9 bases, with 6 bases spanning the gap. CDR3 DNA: TGCGCCAGCAGTGAGGGACAAACGCAGTATTTT. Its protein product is CASSEGQTQYF.

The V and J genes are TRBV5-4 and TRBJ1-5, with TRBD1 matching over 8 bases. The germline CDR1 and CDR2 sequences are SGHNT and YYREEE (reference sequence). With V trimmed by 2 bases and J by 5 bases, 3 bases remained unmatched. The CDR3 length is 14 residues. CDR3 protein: CASSLQGGDQPQHF. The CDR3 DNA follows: TGTGCCAGCAGCTTACAGGGGGGGGATCAGCCCCAGCATTTT.

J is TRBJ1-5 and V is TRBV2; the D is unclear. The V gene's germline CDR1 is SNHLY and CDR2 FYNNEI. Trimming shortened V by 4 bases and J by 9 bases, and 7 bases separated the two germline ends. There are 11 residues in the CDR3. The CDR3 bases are TGTGCCAGCAGTGGGGCGGGGCCCCAGCATTTT. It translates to CASSGAGPQHF.

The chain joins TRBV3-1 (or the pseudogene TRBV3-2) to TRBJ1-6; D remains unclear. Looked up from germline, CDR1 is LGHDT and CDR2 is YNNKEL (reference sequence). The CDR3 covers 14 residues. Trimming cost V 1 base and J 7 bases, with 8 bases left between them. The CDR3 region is CASSQARGNSPLHF. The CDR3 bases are TGTGCCAGCAGCCAAGCCCGAGGGAATTCACCCCTCCACTTT.

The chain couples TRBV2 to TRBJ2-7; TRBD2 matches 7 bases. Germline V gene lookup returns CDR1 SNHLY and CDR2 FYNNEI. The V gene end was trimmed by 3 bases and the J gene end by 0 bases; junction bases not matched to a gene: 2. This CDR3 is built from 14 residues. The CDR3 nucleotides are TGTGCCAGCAGTGACGGCGGGGGCTCCTACGAGCAGTACTTC. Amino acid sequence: CASSDGGGSYEQYF.

DNA for the CDR3: TGCGCCAGCAGCATTAGCGGGGGCTCCTACAATGAGCAGTTCTTC. It translates to CASSISGGSYNEQFF. The chain has TRBV5-1 and TRBJ2-1; 9 bases map to TRBD2. CDR3 length equals 15 residues. Germline V gene sequence: CDR1 SGHRS, CDR2 YFSETQ. The trim removed 4 bases at V and 0 bases at J, leaving 2 bases unmatched.

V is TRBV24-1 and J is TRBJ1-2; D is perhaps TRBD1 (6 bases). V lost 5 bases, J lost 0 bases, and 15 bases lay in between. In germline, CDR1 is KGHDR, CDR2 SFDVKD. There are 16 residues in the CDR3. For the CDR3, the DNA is TGTGCCACCAGTGCGGGCAGGGGCAGACCTAACTATGGCTACACCTTC. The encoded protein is CATSAGRGRPNYGYTF.

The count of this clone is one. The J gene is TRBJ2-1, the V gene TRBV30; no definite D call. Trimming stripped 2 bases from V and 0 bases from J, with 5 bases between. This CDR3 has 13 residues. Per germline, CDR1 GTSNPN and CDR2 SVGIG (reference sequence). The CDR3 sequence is CAWSWSSYNEQFF. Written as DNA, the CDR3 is TGTGCCTGGAGTTGGAGCTCCTACAATGAGCAGTTCTTC.

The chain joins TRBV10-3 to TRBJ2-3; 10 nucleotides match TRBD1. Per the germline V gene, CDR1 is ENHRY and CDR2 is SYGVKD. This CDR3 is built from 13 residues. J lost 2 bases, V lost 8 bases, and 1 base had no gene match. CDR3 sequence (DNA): TGTGCCATCGGGACAGGGGTCACAGATACGCAGTATTTT. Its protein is CAIGTGVTDTQYF.

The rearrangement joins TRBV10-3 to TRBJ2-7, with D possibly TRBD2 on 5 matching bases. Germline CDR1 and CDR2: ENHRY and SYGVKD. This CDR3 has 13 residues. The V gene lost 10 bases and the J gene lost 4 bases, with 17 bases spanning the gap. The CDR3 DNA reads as TGTGCCACTTGCCGGGATTGGAGGTACGAGCAGTACTTC. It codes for CATCRDWRYEQYF.

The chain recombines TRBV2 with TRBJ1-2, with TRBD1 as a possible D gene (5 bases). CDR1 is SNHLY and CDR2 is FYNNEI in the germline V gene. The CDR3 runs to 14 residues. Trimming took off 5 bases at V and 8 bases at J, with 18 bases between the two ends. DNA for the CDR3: TGTGCCAGCAGTCAGCCCGGGGGTGATGGGGGCTACACCTTC. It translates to CASSQPGGDGGYTF.

The CDR3 loop reads CASIETGLTYGYTF. CDR3 nucleotide sequence: TGTGCCAGCATTGAGACAGGGTTAACGTATGGCTACACCTTC. The gene calls are TRBV2 and TRBJ1-2, with 7 bases identical to TRBD1. V lost 7 bases and J lost 5; bases outside the gene matches: 10. The germline V gene encodes CDR1 SNHLY and CDR2 FYNNEI. This CDR3 contains 14 residues.